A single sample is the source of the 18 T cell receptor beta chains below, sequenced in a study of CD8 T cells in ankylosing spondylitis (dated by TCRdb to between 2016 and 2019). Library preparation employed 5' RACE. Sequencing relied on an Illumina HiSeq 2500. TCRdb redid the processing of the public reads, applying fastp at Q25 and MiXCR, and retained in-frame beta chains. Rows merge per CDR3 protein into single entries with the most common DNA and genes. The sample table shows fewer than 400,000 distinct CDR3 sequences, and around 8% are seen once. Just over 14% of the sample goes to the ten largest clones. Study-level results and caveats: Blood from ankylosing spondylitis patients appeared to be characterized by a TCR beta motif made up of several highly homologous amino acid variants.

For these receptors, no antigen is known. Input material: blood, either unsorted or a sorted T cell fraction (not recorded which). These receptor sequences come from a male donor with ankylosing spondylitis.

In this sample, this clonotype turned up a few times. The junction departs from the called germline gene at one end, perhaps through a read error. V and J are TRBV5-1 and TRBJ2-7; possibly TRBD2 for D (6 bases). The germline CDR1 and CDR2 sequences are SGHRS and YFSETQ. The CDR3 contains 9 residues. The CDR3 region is CASITGVDF. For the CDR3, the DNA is TGCGCCAGCATTACGGGAGTCGACTTC. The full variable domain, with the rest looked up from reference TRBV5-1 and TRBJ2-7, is KAGVTQTPRYLIKTRGQQVTLSCSPISGHRSVSWYQQTPGQGLQFLFEYFSETQRNKGNFPGRFSGRQFSNSRSEMNVSTLELGDSALYLCASITGVDFGPGTRLTVT.

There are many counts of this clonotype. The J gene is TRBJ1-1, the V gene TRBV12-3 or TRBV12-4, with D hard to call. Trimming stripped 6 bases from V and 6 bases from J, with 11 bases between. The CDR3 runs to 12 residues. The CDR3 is CASRQPRAEAFF. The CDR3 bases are TGTGCCAGCAGACAACCACGTGCTGAAGCTTTCTTT.

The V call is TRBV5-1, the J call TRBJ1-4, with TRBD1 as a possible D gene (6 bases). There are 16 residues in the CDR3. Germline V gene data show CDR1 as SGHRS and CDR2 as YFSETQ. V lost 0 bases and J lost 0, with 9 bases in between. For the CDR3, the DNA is TGCGCCAGCAGCTTGGAAGCAGGGGCAACTAATGAAAAACTGTTTTTT. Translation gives CASSLEAGATNEKLFF.

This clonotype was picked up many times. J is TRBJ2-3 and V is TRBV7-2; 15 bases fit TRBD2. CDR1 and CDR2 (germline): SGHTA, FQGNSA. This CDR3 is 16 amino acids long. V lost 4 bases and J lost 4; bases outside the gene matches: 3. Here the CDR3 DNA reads TGTGCCAGCAGCTCGGGACTAGCGGGAGGCTCAGATACGCAGTATTTT. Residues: CASSSGLAGGSDTQYF.

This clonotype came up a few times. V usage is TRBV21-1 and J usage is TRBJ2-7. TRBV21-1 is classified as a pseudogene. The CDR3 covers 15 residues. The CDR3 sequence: CASSKALGRRGEQYF. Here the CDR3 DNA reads TGTGCCAGCAGCAAAGCGCTAGGCCGGAGAGGCGAGCAGTACTTC.

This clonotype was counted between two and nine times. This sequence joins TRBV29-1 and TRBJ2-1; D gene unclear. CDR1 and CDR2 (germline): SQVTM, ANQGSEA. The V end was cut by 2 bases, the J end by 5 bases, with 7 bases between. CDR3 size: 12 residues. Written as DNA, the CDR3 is TGCAGCGTTGAACCTGCTGACAATGAGCAGTTCTTC. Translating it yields CSVEPADNEQFF.

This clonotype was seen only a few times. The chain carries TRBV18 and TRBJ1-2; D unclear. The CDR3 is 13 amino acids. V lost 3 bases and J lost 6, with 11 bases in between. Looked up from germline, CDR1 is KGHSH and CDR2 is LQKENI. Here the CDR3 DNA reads TGTGCCAGCTCACCGACACCCGCCAATGGCTACACCTTC. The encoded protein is CASSPTPANGYTF.

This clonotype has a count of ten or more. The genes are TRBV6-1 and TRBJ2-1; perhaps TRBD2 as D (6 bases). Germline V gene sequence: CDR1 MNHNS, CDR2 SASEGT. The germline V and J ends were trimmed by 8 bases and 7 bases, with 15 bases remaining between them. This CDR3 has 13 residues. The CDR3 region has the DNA TGTGCCAGCTATCGACTCGGGGGTAATGAGCAGTTCTTC. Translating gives CASYRLGGNEQFF.

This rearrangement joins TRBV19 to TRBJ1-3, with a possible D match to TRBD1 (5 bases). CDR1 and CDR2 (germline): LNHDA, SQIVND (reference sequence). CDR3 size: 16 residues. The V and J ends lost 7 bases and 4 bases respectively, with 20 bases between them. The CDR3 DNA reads TGTGCCAGTACCCAGGATCGGGGCCGGAGAGGAAACACCATATATTTT. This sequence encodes CASTQDRGRRGNTIYF.

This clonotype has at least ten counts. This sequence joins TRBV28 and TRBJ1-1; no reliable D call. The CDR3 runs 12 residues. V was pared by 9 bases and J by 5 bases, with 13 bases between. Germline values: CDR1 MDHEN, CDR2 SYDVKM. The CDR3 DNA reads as TGTGCCAGTGATGGACGGCTTACTGAAGCTTTCTTT. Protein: CASDGRLTEAFF.

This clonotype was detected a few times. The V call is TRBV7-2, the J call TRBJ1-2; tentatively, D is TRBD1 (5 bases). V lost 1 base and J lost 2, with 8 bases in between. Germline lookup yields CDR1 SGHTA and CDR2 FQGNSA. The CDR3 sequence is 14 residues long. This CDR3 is CASSLDGGNYGYTF. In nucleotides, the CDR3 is TGTGCCAGCAGCTTAGATGGGGGGAACTATGGCTACACCTTC.

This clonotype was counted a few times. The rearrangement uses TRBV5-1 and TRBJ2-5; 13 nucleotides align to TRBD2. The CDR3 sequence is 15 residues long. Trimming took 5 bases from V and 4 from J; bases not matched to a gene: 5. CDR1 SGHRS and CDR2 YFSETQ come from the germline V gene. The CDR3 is CASRAGLAGAETQYF. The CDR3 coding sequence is TGCGCCAGCAGGGCCGGACTAGCGGGAGCAGAGACCCAGTACTTC.

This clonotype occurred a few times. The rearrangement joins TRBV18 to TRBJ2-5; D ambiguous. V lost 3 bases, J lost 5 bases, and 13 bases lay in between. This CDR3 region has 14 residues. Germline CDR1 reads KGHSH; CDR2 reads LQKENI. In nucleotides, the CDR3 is TGTGCCAGCTCACCTGAGACCCGGGTCGAGACCCAGTACTTC. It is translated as CASSPETRVETQYF.

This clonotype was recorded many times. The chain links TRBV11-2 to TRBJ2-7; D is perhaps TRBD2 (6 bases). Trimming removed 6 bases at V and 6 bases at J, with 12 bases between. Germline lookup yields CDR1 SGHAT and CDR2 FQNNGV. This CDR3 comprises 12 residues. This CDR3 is CASRSGTLEQYF. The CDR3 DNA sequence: TGTGCCAGCAGGTCCGGGACTCTCGAGCAGTACTTC. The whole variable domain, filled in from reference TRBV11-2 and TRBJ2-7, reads EAGVAQSPRYKIIEKRQSVAFWCNPISGHATLYWYQQILGQGPKLLIQFQNNGVVDDSQLPKDRFSAERLKGVDSTLKIQPAKLEDSAVYLCASRSGTLEQYFGPGTRLTVT.

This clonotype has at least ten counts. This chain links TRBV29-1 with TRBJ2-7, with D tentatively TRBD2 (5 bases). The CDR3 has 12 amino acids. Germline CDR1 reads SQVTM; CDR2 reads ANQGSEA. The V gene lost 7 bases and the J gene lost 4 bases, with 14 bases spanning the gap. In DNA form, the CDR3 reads TGCAGCGGGATAGGGAGTGGTTACGAGCAGTACTTC. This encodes CSGIGSGYEQYF.

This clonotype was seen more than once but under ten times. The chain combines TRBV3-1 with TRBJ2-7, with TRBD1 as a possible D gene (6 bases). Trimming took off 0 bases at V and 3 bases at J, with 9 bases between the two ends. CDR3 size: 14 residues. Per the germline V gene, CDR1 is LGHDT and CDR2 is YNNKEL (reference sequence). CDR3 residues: CASSQENRDYEQYF. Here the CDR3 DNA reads TGTGCCAGCAGCCAAGAAAACAGGGACTACGAGCAGTACTTC.

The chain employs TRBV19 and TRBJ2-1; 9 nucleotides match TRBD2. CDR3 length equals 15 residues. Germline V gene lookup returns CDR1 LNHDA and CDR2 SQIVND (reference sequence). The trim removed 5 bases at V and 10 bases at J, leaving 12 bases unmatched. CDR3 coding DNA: TGTGCCAGTAGTCCGCAGGGGCTAGCGGGGCAGGAGCAGTTCTTC. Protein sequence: CASSPQGLAGQEQFF.

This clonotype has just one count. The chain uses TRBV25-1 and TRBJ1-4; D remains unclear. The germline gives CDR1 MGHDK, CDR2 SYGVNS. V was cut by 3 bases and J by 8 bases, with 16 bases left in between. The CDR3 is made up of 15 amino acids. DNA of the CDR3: TGTGCCAGCAGTGAGACCATCCGAATCCCGGAAAAACTGTTTTTT. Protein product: CASSETIRIPEKLFF.